The 29 T cell receptor beta chains below come from one sample, sequenced in a study of molecular identifiers for immune sequencing clone quantification (dated by TCRdb to 2016 to 2018). Libraries were constructed by PCR. The reads were generated on a NextSeq 500. TCRdb's own reprocessing of the public reads used fastp at Q25 and MiXCR and kept productive beta chains. One record per CDR3 amino acid sequence lists the most common genes and DNA. Counted in this sample were about 500,000 distinct CDR3 sequences; 25% of them appeared once. Over 0.6% of the sample is taken by the ten largest. The sequenced material came from naive CD8+ T cells from blood, with Jurkat cell RNA spiked in. The label giving this sample's cell subset or site can be read as: FACS-sorted CD8+CD4-CCR7+CD45RA+ naive T cells. Receptors were obtained from a human donor in good health. Some libraries in this study had Jurkat cell RNA spiked in.

This clonotype was picked up a small number of times. The chain couples TRBV30 to TRBJ1-2, with D hard to call. The CDR3 spans 13 residues. The V end lost 2 bases, the J end lost 4 bases, and 11 bases lay between the germline ends. From germline, CDR1 is GTSNPN and CDR2 SVGIG (reference sequence). The CDR3 spells CAWSSRHSYGYTF. The CDR3 DNA reads TGTGCCTGGAGTTCGAGACATAGCTATGGCTACACCTTC.

Worth noting for this clonotype: A much larger clone sits a single nucleotide away, making a read error possible. V is TRBV20-1 and J is TRBJ2-7, with TRBD2 identical over 7 bases. CDR1 and CDR2 (germline): DFQATT, SNEGSKA (reference sequence). This CDR3 has 18 residues. DNA for the CDR3: TGCTGTGCTGCACGTAGCCCTTATGAGCGGGGAAGCTCCTACGAGCAGTACTTC. Protein: CCAARSPYERGSSYEQYF.

This clonotype occurred a few times. DNA for the CDR3: TGCAGCGTTGAAGTCCCGGACTCCTACAATGAGCAGTTCTTC. Encoded protein: CSVEVPDSYNEQFF. The V gene is TRBV29-1, the J gene TRBJ2-1; D ambiguous. Germline loops: CDR1 SQVTM, CDR2 ANQGSEA. The CDR3 sequence is 14 residues long. V dropped 1 base and J dropped 0 bases, with 7 bases sitting between them.

In regard to this clonotype: This could be a read error, since a much larger clone is one nucleotide away. The CDR3 reads CASSPVLMGDTQCF. The CDR3 DNA reads as TGTGCCAGCAGCCCTGTTTTAATGGGGGATACGCAGTGTTTT. The chain links TRBV12-3 or TRBV12-4 to TRBJ2-3; D is possibly TRBD1 or TRBD2 (5 bases each). There are 14 residues in the CDR3.

Many counts were recorded for this clonotype. The J gene is TRBJ1-1, the V gene TRBV7-2, with D hard to call. The CDR3 spans 15 residues. The germline V and J ends were trimmed by 1 base and 4 bases, with 13 bases remaining between them. The germline CDR1 and CDR2 sequences are SGHTA and FQGNSA. The CDR3 nucleotides read TGTGCCAGCAGCTTAGTGGTAGGGAGTGGCACTGAAGCTTTCTTT. Its translation is CASSLVVGSGTEAFF.

This chain joins TRBV29-1 and TRBJ2-5; 13 bases line up with TRBD2. Trimming removed 1 base from V and 5 bases from J; junction bases left unmatched: 19. CDR3 length equals 20 residues. CDR1 SQVTM and CDR2 ANQGSEA come from the germline V gene. Written as DNA, the CDR3 is TGCAGCGTTGAAGCCCCGACAGCCGGGACTAGCGGGGTCGTCGCGGAGACCCAGTACTTC. Amino acid sequence: CSVEAPTAGTSGVVAETQYF. The complete variable domain, with remaining parts taken from reference TRBV29-1 and TRBJ2-5, reads SAVISQKPSRDICQRGTSLTIQCQVDSQVTMMFWYRQQPGQSLTLIATANQGSEATYESGFVIDKFPISRPNLTFSTLTVSNMSPEDSSIYLCSVEAPTAGTSGVVAETQYFGPGTRLLVL.

Only a few counts were recorded for this clonotype. The chain combines TRBV19 with TRBJ2-3, with D perhaps TRBD1 (6 bases). The length of the CDR3 is 15 residues. Trimming pared 3 bases from V and 1 base from J, leaving 11 bases between. CDR1 is LNHDA and CDR2 is SQIVND in the germline V gene (reference sequence). The CDR3 reads CASSIWAGGTDTQYF. The CDR3 DNA sequence: TGTGCCAGTAGTATCTGGGCAGGGGGCACAGATACGCAGTATTTT.

The V and J genes are TRBV6-1 and TRBJ1-1, with D tentatively TRBD1 (5 bases). Trimming took off 1 base at V and 6 bases at J, with 9 bases between the two ends. Germline V lookup: CDR1 MNHNS, CDR2 SASEGT. This CDR3 region has 13 residues. CDR3 DNA sequence: TGTGCCAGCAGTGAAGGACAGAGACCTGAAGCTTTCTTT. It codes for CASSEGQRPEAFF.

The chain combines TRBV2 with TRBJ1-1, with D maybe TRBD1 (6 bases). This CDR3 has 15 residues. With 2 bases removed from V and 4 bases from J, the gap between germline ends came to 14 bases. Germline values: CDR1 SNHLY, CDR2 FYNNEI. This CDR3 is CASSEPGGAFTEAFF. CDR3 DNA sequence: TGTGCCAGCAGTGAACCGGGGGGCGCCTTCACTGAAGCTTTCTTT.

The sample holds a few counts of this clonotype. The rearrangement uses TRBV3-1 and TRBJ1-2; maybe TRBD1 (5 bases). The CDR3 is 14 residues long. Between the trimmed V and J ends, which lost 3 bases and 4 bases, there was a span of 12 bases. Germline V gene sequence: CDR1 LGHDT, CDR2 YNNKEL (reference sequence). The CDR3 nucleotides read TGTGCCAGCAGCCATGAGACAGCGCGCTATGGCTACACCTTC. It codes for CASSHETARYGYTF.

This clonotype was counted at least ten times. Germline is not matched at one junction end, which may reflect a read error. V usage is TRBV6-6 and J usage is TRBJ1-1; D unresolved. The CDR3 has 13 amino acids. Per germline, CDR1 MNHNY and CDR2 SVGAGI (reference sequence). Here the CDR3 DNA reads TGTGCCAGCATTATATACCTGAACCCTGAAGCTTTCTTT. The encoded protein is CASIIYLNPEAFF.

This clonotype has a count of ten or more. The chain employs TRBV12-3 or TRBV12-4 and TRBJ2-3; D is unclear. The CDR3 totals 14 residues. V lost 4 bases and J lost 8, with 16 bases in between. CDR3 sequence (DNA): TGTGCCAGCAGTTCTCCACCTGAGGCACCTACGCAGTATTTT. It is translated as CASSSPPEAPTQYF.

The chain recombines TRBV6-1 with TRBJ2-2; 10 bases line up with TRBD2. The CDR3 runs 14 residues. Losses at the gene ends were 6 bases for V and 6 bases for J; bases not matched to a gene: 4. Germline values: CDR1 MNHNS, CDR2 SASEGT. The CDR3 coding sequence is TGTGCCAGCAGGGATCTAGCGGGAGCCGGGGAGCTGTTTTTT. This translates into CASRDLAGAGELFF.

This chain joins TRBV20-1 and TRBJ1-2; D remains unclear. Per germline, CDR1 DFQATT and CDR2 SNEGSKA (reference sequence). The CDR3 spans 13 residues. V gave up 6 bases and J gave up 4 bases, with 15 bases separating them. Here the CDR3 reads CSARSTETYGYTF. Written as DNA, the CDR3 is TGCAGTGCGCGATCTACGGAAACCTATGGCTACACCTTC.

Notes on this clonotype: A read error may explain this, as a much larger clone is one base away. The DNA of the CDR3 is TGTGCCACCAGTCAACTGGGGACAAATACGCAGTATTTT. It is translated as CATSQLGTNTQYF. V is TRBV24-1 and J is TRBJ2-3; weak D call: TRBD1 (6 bases). The CDR3 covers 13 residues. The germline CDR1 and CDR2 sequences are KGHDR and SFDVKD. The germline V and J ends were trimmed by 6 bases and 7 bases, with 13 bases remaining between them.

This clonotype was counted only a few times. The rearrangement uses TRBV9 and TRBJ2-3; no clear D gene. Trimming cost V 0 bases and J 2 bases, with 7 bases left between them. Per the germline V gene, CDR1 is SGDLS and CDR2 is YYNGEE. The CDR3 runs 14 residues. CDR3 coding DNA: TGTGCCAGCAGCGTAGGCGCCCCCACAGATACGCAGTATTTT. Translation: CASSVGAPTDTQYF.

The V gene is TRBV4-3, the J gene TRBJ1-4; the D gene is possibly TRBD1 (5 bases). V lost 0 bases and J 7 bases, leaving 15 bases between the germline ends. CDR1 and CDR2 (germline): LGHNA, YSLEER. The CDR3 spans 16 residues. In nucleotides, the CDR3 is TGCGCCAGCAGCCAAGATAGGGACGGGGATCGTGAAAAACTGTTTTTT. Amino acid sequence: CASSQDRDGDREKLFF.

In its sample, this clonotype was seen a few times. V is TRBV12-3 or TRBV12-4 and J is TRBJ2-5; D gene unclear. V lost 1 base to trimming and J lost 3 bases, with 6 bases between them. This CDR3 is 13 amino acids long. CDR3 sequence reads: CASSLVKEETQYF. CDR3 in DNA: TGTGCCAGCAGTTTAGTAAAAGAAGAGACCCAGTACTTC.

The CDR3 region has the DNA TGTGCCAGCAGTTACTTCCCTAACTCCTACAATGAGCAGTTCTTC. Translated: CASSYFPNSYNEQFF. The chain employs TRBV6-2 or TRBV6-3 and TRBJ2-1; D is ambiguous. There are 15 residues in the CDR3. Germline values: CDR1 MNHEY, CDR2 SVGEGT. Trimming left V 1 base short and J 0 bases short, with 7 bases between.

This clonotype was recorded many times. The chain joins TRBV6-5 to TRBJ2-7; D not resolved. Trimming took 2 bases from V and 6 from J, leaving 5 bases between them. The CDR3 covers 11 residues. Germline V gene sequence: CDR1 MNHEY, CDR2 SVGAGI. CDR3 nucleotide sequence: TGTGCCAGCAGTTACGCCGCCGAGCAGTACTTC. Residues: CASSYAAEQYF.

The CDR3 loop is CASSFRGDQVEQFF. CDR3 sequence (DNA): TGTGCCAGCAGTTTTCGGGGTGATCAAGTTGAGCAGTTCTTC. V gene TRBV28 combines with J gene TRBJ2-1; a possible D gene is TRBD2 (5 bases). The CDR3 runs 14 residues. Germline V gene lookup returns CDR1 MDHEN and CDR2 SYDVKM. V was shortened by 3 bases and J by 9 bases, with 15 bases between the two germline ends.

The chain recombines TRBV4-3 with TRBJ2-7; D possibly corresponds to TRBD1 (6 bases). The CDR3 consists of 14 residues. The V end was cut by 1 base, the J end by 3 bases, with 10 bases between. From germline, CDR1 is LGHNA and CDR2 YSLEER. The CDR3 spells CASSQGQVYYEQYF. In nucleotides, the CDR3 is TGCGCCAGCAGCCAAGGACAGGTGTACTACGAGCAGTACTTC.

For this clonotype: At one boundary the junction diverges from the germline segment, which might be a read error. This sequence joins TRBV2 and TRBJ2-3; 11 nucleotides align to TRBD2. The germline gives CDR1 SNHLY, CDR2 FYNNEI. This CDR3 has 16 residues. CDR3 in DNA: TGTGCCGGCAGTGAAGGTAGCGGGGGGGCAACAGATACGCAGTATTTT. Translated: CAGSEGSGGATDTQYF.

The chain uses TRBV11-3 and TRBJ2-7; the match to TRBD1 covers 10 bases. The CDR3 loop spans 15 amino acids. The germline V gene encodes CDR1 SGHNT and CDR2 YENEEA. The J segment lost 6 bases and the V segment lost 5 bases, leaving 10 bases of the junction unmatched. This CDR3 is CASSPGTGAIGEQYF. CDR3 coding DNA: TGTGCCAGCAGCCCGGGGACAGGGGCGATCGGCGAGCAGTACTTC.

Worth noting for this clonotype: Since the CDR3 does not end with the conserved phenylalanine or tryptophan, this likely comes from a read error. The gene calls are TRBV11-2 and TRBJ2-3; either TRBD1 or TRBD2 may supply D (5 bases each). This CDR3 has 13 residues. Germline V gives CDR1 SGHAT, CDR2 FQNNGV. The ends were cut back, 0 bases at V and 6 bases at J, with 7 bases in the middle. For the CDR3, the DNA is TGTGCCAGCAGCTTAGATTGGGGGGATACGCAGTATTCT. Its translation: CASSLDWGDTQYS.

The CDR3 reads CAWSWDRGRREQYF. The CDR3 nucleotides read TGTGCCTGGAGTTGGGACAGGGGGCGTCGGGAGCAGTACTTC. The gene calls are TRBV30 and TRBJ2-7, with TRBD1 matching 12 bases. The CDR3 has 14 residues. V dropped 2 bases and J dropped 7; count of bases not matched to a gene: 6. Germline V gene lookup returns CDR1 GTSNPN and CDR2 SVGIG (reference sequence). The variable domain in full, completed from reference TRBV30 and TRBJ2-7, reads SQTIHQWPATLVQPVGSPLSLECTVEGTSNPNLYWYRQAAGRGLQLLFYSVGIGQISSEVPQNLSASRPQDRQFILSSKKLLLSDSGFYLCAWSWDRGRREQYFGPGTRLTVT.

The V gene is TRBV28, the J gene TRBJ1-2, with D possibly being TRBD1 (5 bases). Germline CDR1 and CDR2: MDHEN and SYDVKM. The CDR3 has 16 amino acids. Between the trimmed V and J ends, which lost 10 bases and 2 bases, there was a span of 23 bases. CDR3 sequence: CATSPRDENRNYGYTF. The CDR3 DNA sequence: TGTGCCACCAGCCCCCGGGACGAAAACCGGAACTATGGCTACACCTTC.

About this clonotype: Just one base apart from a much larger clone, this may be a read error. The CDR3 reads CASSPVGRTDTQYF. The DNA for the CDR3 is TGTGCCAGCAGCCCAGTCGGGCGCACAGATACGCAGTATTTT. The chain joins TRBV7-9 to TRBJ2-3, with D unclear. CDR1 SEHNR and CDR2 FQNEAQ come from the germline V gene (reference sequence). The V and J ends lost 5 bases and 1 base respectively, with 10 bases between them. The CDR3 is 14 amino acids.

This clonotype was recorded at least ten times. This sequence joins TRBV4-3 and TRBJ2-1; TRBD1 aligns across 7 bases. The CDR3 spans 15 residues. Germline-derived CDR1 and CDR2 are LGHNA and YSLEER. V lost 0 bases, J lost 6 bases, and 5 bases stayed unmatched. CDR3 DNA: TGCGCCAGCAGCCAAGATCGTGCAGGGGGCAATGAGCAGTTCTTC. Encoded protein: CASSQDRAGGNEQFF.